The table lists the clone carrying this T cell receptor beta chain with a few counts. Its antigen is undetermined. This record belongs to a study of beta chain features in type 1 diabetes. Study details: Sorted cells from all samples, numbering almost 110 million, were examined. General study results and limits: In cDNA sequencing, cells with high TCR expression could be over-represented.

Every isolated RNA sample was fully reverse transcribed, so sequencing captured expressed TCRB transcripts. Assay: immunoSEQ multiplex PCR; the TCRdb copy retains only in-frame clones and omits some. The sample yields about 150,000 clones, around 10% seen once. The germline V and J ends were trimmed by 3 bases and 3 bases, with 6 bases remaining between them. Germline V gives CDR1 MDHEN, CDR2 SYDVKM. This CDR3 is 13 amino acids long. In total, each donor contributed a single heparinised blood draw that averaged about 100 mL. Sequenced material: central memory CD4+ T cells from blood. The chain employs TRBV28 and TRBJ1-5; no clear D gene. The TCR sequence derives from a man younger than 35 in good health. The CDR3: CASSFGVNQPQHF. CDR3 nucleotide sequence: TGTGCCAGCAGTTTCGGGGTCAATCAGCCCCAGCATTTT.